The 5 T cell receptor beta chains below come from one sample, sequenced in a study of blood T cell repertoires in COVID-19. Using immunoSEQ multiplex PCR, the repertoire was profiled, and TCRdb retains in-frame clones only, with some absent. Altogether more than 450,000 clones are present, roughly 87% being singletons, with the ten largest covering 0.7%. What was sequenced was PBMCs or T cells enriched from blood (not recorded which). These receptors originate from a woman in her late teens or twenties who had recovered from COVID-19.

For this clone: Other nucleotide sequences from this sample produce the same CDR3. The chain recombines TRBV3-1 (or the pseudogene TRBV3-2) with TRBJ2-1; 10 bases align to TRBD1. J lost 1 base, V lost 4 bases, and 4 bases had no gene match. Germline V gene data show CDR1 as LGHDT and CDR2 as YNNKEL (reference sequence). This CDR3 has 16 residues. In DNA, the CDR3 is TGTGCCAGCAGCCCCGGGACAGGGGTATCCTACAATGAGCAGTTCTTC. As protein: CASSPGTGVSYNEQFF.

V gene TRBV3-1 (or the pseudogene TRBV3-2) combines with J gene TRBJ2-1, with a possible D match to TRBD1 (5 bases). This CDR3 comprises 12 residues. Trimming pared 5 bases from V and 4 bases from J, leaving 6 bases between. Per germline, CDR1 LGHDT and CDR2 YNNKEL (reference sequence). The CDR3: CASSRQYNEQFF. The DNA for the CDR3 is TGTGCCAGCAGCAGACAGTACAATGAGCAGTTCTTC.

The gene calls are TRBV6-5 and TRBJ2-5; TRBD2 matches at 7 bases. The CDR3 loop spans 13 amino acids. Trimming cost V 8 bases and J 4 bases; bases outside gene matches: 7. CDR1 is MNHEY, CDR2 SVGAGI, per germline. The CDR3 region has the DNA TGTGCCAGCGGGGAGGGCCCCGGAGAGACCCAGTACTTC. Encoded protein: CASGEGPGETQYF.

V gene TRBV19 combines with J gene TRBJ1-1; 9 nucleotides agree with TRBD1. CDR3 length: 12 residues. V shed 6 bases and J 7 bases; nucleotides not matched to a gene: 3. Per germline, CDR1 LNHDA and CDR2 SQIVND (reference sequence). CDR3: CASRDRGIEAFF. The CDR3 coding sequence is TGTGCCAGTAGGGACAGGGGAATTGAAGCTTTCTTT.

The chain carries TRBV7-9 and TRBJ1-1; D unresolved. The CDR3 is made up of 17 amino acids. The V and J ends lost 1 base and 0 bases respectively, with 15 bases between them. Looked up from germline, CDR1 is SEHNR and CDR2 is FQNEAQ (reference sequence). The CDR3 nucleotides read TGTGCCAGCAGCTTAGACGGGAGTAGAAGTATGAACACTGAAGCTTTCTTT. Amino acid sequence: CASSLDGSRSMNTEAFF.